This note documents a single T cell receptor beta chain sequence. The method was immunoSEQ multiplex PCR; TCRdb's version includes in-frame clones alone and lacks a portion of them. The repertoire holds 100,000 to 150,000 clones, with 86% as singletons. The data were taken from a study of blood T cell repertoires in COVID-19. This CDR3 has 15 amino acids. V was trimmed by 2 bases and J by 6 bases, leaving 17 bases between them. Per the germline V gene, CDR1 is SGHTA and CDR2 is FQGNSA. Sequences were obtained from PBMCs or T cells enriched from blood (not recorded which). The chain is built from TRBV7-2 and TRBJ2-7; D is perhaps TRBD1 (7 bases). The sequence came from a woman aged 50 to 60 who had recovered from COVID-19. The CDR3 loop reads CASSLIRGVSGEQYF. The CDR3 coding sequence is TGTGCCAGCAGCTTAATCAGGGGGGTCTCTGGCGAGCAGTACTTC.